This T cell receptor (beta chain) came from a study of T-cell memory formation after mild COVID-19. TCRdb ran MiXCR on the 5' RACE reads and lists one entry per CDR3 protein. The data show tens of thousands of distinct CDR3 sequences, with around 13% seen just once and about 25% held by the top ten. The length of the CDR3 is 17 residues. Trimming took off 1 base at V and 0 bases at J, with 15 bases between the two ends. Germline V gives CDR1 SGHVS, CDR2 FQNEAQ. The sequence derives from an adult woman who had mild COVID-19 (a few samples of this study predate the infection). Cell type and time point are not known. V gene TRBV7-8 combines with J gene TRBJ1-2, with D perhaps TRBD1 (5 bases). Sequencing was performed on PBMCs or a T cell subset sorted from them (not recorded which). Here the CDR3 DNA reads TGTGCCAGCAGCTTAGGACCAAAGGGACTTACTAACTATGGCTACACCTTC. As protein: CASSLGPKGLTNYGYTF.